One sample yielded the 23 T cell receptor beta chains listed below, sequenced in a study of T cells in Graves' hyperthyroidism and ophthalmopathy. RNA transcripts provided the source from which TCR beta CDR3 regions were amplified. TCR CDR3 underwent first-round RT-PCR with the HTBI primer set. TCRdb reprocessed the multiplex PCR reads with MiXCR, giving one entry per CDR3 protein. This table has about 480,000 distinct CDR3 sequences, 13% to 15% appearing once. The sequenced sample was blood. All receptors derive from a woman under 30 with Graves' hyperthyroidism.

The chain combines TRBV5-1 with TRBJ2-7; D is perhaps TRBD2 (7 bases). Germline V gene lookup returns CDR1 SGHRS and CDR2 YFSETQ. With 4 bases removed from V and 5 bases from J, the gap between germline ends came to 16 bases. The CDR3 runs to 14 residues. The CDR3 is CASSRGAGADEQYF. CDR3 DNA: TGCGCCAGCAGCCGGGGGGCAGGGGCGGACGAGCAGTACTTC.

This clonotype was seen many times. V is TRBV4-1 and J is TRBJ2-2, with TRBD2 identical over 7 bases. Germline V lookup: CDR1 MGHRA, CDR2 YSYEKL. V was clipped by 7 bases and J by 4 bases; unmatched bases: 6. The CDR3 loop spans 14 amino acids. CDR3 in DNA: TGCGCCAGCATGGCGGGAGTCCCCACCGGGGAGCTGTTTTTT. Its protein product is CASMAGVPTGELFF.

CDR3 amino acids: CASSLAMGGGSSGQETQYF. CDR3 sequence (DNA): TGTGCCAGCAGCTTAGCAATGGGGGGGGGGTCTAGCGGACAAGAGACCCAGTACTTC. V is TRBV7-8 and J is TRBJ2-5; 7 nucleotides line up with TRBD2. Per germline, CDR1 SGHVS and CDR2 FQNEAQ. The CDR3 has 19 amino acids. Trimming took 0 bases from V and 2 from J; bases not matched to a gene: 15.

The chain's CDR3 is CASSQDKRGRDYEQYF. In nucleotides, the CDR3 is TGCGCCAGCAGCCAAGATAAACGTGGGAGGGACTACGAGCAGTACTTC. The chain recombines TRBV4-1 with TRBJ2-7, with 7 bases that match TRBD2. V lost 0 bases, J lost 3 bases, and 8 bases stayed unmatched. The V gene's germline CDR1 is MGHRA and CDR2 YSYEKL. CDR3 length: 16 residues.

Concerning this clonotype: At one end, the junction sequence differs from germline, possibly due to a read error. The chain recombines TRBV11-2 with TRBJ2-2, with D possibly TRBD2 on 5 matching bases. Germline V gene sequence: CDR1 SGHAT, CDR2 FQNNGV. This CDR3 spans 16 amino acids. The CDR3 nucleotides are TGTGCCAGCAGCCCCCCTGAGGGCAAGGATCTTCGGGAACTGTTTTTT. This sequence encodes CASSPPEGKDLRELFF.

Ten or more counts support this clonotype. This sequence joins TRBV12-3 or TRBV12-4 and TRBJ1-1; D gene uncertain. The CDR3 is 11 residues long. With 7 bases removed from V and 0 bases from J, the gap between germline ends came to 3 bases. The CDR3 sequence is CASNLNTEAFF. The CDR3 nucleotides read TGTGCCAGCAACCTGAACACTGAAGCTTTCTTT.

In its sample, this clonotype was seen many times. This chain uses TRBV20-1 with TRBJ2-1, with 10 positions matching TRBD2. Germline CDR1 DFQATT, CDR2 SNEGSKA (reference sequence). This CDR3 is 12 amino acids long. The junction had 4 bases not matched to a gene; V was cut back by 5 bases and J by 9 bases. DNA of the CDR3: TGCAGTGCTCTACTAGCGGGAATTGAGCAGTTCTTC. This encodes CSALLAGIEQFF.

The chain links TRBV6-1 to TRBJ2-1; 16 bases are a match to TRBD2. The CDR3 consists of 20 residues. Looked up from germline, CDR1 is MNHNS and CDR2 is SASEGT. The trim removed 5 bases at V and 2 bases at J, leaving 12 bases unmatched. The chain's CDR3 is CASSFGLGTSGRGPYNEQFF. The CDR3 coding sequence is TGTGCCAGCAGTTTCGGTTTGGGGACTAGCGGGAGGGGGCCCTACAATGAGCAGTTCTTC.

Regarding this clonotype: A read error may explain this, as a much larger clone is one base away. CDR3 sequence: CVSSQGTFFSGYTF. CDR3 DNA: TGTGTCAGCAGCCAAGGGACGTTCTTTTCCGGGTACACCTTC. The chain has TRBV3-1 and TRBJ1-2, with D possibly TRBD1 on 5 matching bases. The CDR3 runs to 14 residues. Germline CDR1 is LGHDT and CDR2 is YNNKEL (reference sequence).

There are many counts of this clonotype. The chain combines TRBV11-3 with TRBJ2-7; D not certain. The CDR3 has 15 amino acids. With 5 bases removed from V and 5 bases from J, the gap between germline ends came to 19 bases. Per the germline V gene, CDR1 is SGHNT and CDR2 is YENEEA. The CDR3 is CASSLWFSRGDEQYF. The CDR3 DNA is TGTGCCAGCAGCCTTTGGTTTTCACGTGGCGACGAGCAGTACTTC.

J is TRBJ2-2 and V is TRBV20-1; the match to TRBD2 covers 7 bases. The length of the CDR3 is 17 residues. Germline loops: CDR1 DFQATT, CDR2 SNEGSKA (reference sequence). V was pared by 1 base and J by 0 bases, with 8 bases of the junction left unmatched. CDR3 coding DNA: TGCAGTGCTAGAGGATCTCTTGGACTAGCGAACACCGGGGAGCTGTTTTTT. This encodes CSARGSLGLANTGELFF.

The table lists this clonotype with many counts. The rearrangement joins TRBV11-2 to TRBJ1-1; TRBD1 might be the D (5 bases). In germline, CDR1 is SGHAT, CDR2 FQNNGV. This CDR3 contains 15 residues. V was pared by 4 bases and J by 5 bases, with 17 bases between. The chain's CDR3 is CASSSDRGRKTEAFF. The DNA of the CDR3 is TGTGCCAGCAGCTCCGATAGGGGCAGGAAGACTGAAGCTTTCTTT.

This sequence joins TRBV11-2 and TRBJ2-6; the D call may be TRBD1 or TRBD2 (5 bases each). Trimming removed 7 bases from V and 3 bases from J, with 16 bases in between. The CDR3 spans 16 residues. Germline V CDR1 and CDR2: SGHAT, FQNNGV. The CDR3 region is CASIWDRTFGANVLTF. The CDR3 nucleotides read TGTGCCAGCATCTGGGACCGCACTTTTGGGGCCAACGTCCTGACTTTC.

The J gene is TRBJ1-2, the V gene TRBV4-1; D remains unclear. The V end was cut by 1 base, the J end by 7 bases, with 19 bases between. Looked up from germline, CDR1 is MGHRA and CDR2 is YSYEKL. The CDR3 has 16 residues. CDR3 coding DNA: TGCGCCAGCAGCCAAGCCCGCCGGGAGCTCGGACGTGGCTACACCTTC. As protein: CASSQARRELGRGYTF.

As DNA, the CDR3 is TGTGCCAGCAGCTTAGGGGCCGACCAGAACACTGAAGCTTTCTTT. Translated, it gives CASSLGADQNTEAFF. J is TRBJ1-1 and V is TRBV7-9; D unresolved. Germline V gene sequence: CDR1 SEHNR, CDR2 FQNEAQ (reference sequence). The CDR3 length is 15 residues. Trimming removed 1 base at V and 1 base at J, with 10 bases between.

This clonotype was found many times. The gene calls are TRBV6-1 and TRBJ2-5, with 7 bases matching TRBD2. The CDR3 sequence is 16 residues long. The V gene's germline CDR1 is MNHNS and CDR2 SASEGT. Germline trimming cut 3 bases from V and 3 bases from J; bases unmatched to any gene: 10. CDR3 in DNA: TGTGCCAGCAGTGACCCCTCTAGCGGCCTCAAAGAGACCCAGTACTTC. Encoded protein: CASSDPSSGLKETQYF.

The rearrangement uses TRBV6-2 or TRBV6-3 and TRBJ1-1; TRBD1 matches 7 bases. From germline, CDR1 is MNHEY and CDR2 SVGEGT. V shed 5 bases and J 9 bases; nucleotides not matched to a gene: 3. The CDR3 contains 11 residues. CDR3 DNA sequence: TGTGCCAGCAGTCAGGGGGTCCAAGCTTTCTTT. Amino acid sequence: CASSQGVQAFF.

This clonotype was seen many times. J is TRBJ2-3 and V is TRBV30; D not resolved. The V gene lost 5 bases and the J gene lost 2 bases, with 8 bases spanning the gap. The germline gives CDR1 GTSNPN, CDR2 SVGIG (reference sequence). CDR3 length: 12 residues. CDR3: CAWGAATDTQYF. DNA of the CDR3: TGTGCCTGGGGCGCGGCCACAGATACGCAGTATTTT.

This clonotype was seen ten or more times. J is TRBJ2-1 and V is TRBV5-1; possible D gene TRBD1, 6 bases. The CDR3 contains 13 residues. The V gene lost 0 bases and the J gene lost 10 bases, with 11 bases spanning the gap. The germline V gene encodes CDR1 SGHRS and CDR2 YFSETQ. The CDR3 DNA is TGCGCCAGCAGCTTGGGACAGGTTGGGGAGCAGTTCTTC. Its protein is CASSLGQVGEQFF.

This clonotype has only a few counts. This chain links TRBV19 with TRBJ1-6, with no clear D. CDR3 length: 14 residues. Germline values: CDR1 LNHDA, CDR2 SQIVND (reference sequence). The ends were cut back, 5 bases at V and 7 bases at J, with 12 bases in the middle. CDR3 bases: TGTGCCAGTAGTGCCCTCCGGGAGAATTCACCCCTCCACTTT. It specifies CASSALRENSPLHF. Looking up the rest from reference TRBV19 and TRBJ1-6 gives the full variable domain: DGGITQSPKYLFRKEGQNVTLSCEQNLNHDAMYWYRQDPGQGLRLIYYSQIVNDFQKGDIAEGYSVSREKKESFPLTVTSAQKNPTAFYLCASSALRENSPLHFGNGTRLTVT.

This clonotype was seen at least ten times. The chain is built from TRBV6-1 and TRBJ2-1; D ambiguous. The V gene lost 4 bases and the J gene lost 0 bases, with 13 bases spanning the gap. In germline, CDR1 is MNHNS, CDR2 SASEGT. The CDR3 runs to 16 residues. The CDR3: CASSAPSVSSYNEQFF. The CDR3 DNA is TGTGCCAGCAGTGCTCCTTCGGTGAGCTCCTACAATGAGCAGTTCTTC.

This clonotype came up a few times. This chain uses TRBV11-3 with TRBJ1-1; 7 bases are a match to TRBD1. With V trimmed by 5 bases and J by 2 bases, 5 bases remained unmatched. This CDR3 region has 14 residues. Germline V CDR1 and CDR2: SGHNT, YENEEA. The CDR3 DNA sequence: TGTGCCAGCAGCATGAGGGGGCCTAACACTGAAGCTTTCTTT. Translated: CASSMRGPNTEAFF.

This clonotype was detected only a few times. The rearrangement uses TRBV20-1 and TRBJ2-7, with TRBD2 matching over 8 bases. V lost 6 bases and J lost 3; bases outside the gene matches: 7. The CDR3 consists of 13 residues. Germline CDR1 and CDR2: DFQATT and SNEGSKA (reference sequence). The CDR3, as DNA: TGCAGTGCCGCGGGGCTAGCGGGCTACGAGCAGTACTTC. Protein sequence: CSAAGLAGYEQYF.